This T cell receptor (beta chain) was recovered during a study of shared clonotypes between healthy human individuals. Across the whole study: Per donor, CD8 memory used one plate, CD8 naive used two, CD4 memory used three and CD4 naive used three.

Researchers ran the assay at a deep level. Sequencing used immunoSEQ multiplex PCR; TCRdb keeps in-frame clones, though not all of them. The table includes millions of clones, roughly 96% detected once. This CDR3 has 16 amino acids. Per germline, CDR1 SEHNR and CDR2 FQNEAQ (reference sequence). V shed 5 bases, J shed 1 base, and the junction held 7 bases outside the gene matches. The donors, all of them Caucasian adults, lived in Nashville, Tennessee. This clonotype originated in a man between 18 and 29 years old in good health. The rearrangement links TRBV7-9 to TRBJ2-2, with 7 bases identical to TRBD2. The material sequenced was naive CD4+ T cells sorted from blood. As to subset: CD45RA+ positively selected. CDR3 amino acids: CASSNPGGRNTGELFF. The CDR3 bases are TGTGCCAGCAGCAATCCGGGGGGACGGAACACCGGGGAGCTGTTTTTT. Full variable domain (remainder filled in from reference TRBV7-9 and TRBJ2-2): DTGVSQNPRHKITKRGQNVTFRCDPISEHNRLYWYRQTLGQGPEFLTYFQNEAQLEKSRLLSDRFSAERPKGSFSTLEIQRTEQGDSAMYLCASSNPGGRNTGELFFGEGSRLTVL.